The TCR beta chain under discussion was sequenced for a study of neurological immune-mediated disorders (dated by TCRdb to the late 2010s). In terms of the full investigation: Of the approximately 34 multiple sclerosis patients, 31 had relapsing-remitting MS and 3 had secondary progressive MS. The roughly 110 TCR-beta libraries included longitudinal samples, technical triplicates and paired sorted CD4+ and CD8+ T-cell subsets alongside PBMC samples. The cohort was made up of approximately 65 subjects, consisting of 15 or so HAM/TSP patients, around 35 multiple sclerosis patients and 20 healthy controls. The study compared peripheral blood TCR-beta repertoires of HTLV-I-associated myelopathy (HAM/TSP) patients, multiple sclerosis patients and healthy controls using UMI-based sequencing. Points the paper makes about the study in general: Expanded clones from different subjects shared no identical CDR3 amino acid sequences, which suggests that TCR-beta repertoires were private in all groups. The MS cluster was not associated with any clinical or MRI features, and the authors stated that larger cohorts are needed. TCR clonal expansion was greatest in HAM/TSP patients and smallest in MS patients, who ranked below even healthy controls. Repertoires from 18 of 34 MS patients were grouped by phylogenetic analysis into a cluster of related CDR3 sequences, suggesting a possible repertoire-level signature.

CDR3 length: 13 amino acids, cysteine to phenylalanine. Of the read, only the CDR3 DNA is kept; its 39 bases are in frame from base 1. Comments on this clonotype: What this receptor recognizes is not known. At one of its ends the junction is not consistent with the germline gene, which may arise from a read error.

For the unsorted PBMC libraries, 2 million PBMCs were stored in RNAlater at -80 degrees C until RNA extraction and were used to generate the libraries. The multiple sclerosis patients were enrolled in a US clinical protocol that used magnetic resonance imaging to evaluate disease progression. Peripheral blood was subjected to Ficoll-Hypaque density gradient centrifugation to isolate PBMCs, which were then cryopreserved in liquid nitrogen. To synthesize cDNA, template-switch 5'RACE was performed with a primer carrying a 10-nucleotide random unique molecular identifier so that each TCR transcript was tagged. Each sequencing run produced over 200 million TCR-beta sequences covering 15-18 subjects. The RNeasy kit was used for extraction of total RNA. TCR-beta VDJ regions were amplified with primers for the TCR constant region and the 5'RACE anchor, using the KAPA Real-time Library Amplification kit. A first PCR added sample indexes and Illumina adaptors, after which a second PCR increased the library yield. After Ampure bead purification, the TCR product of roughly 650 bp was size-selected on a 2% E-gel SizeSelection system. Before pooling, library quality was checked on a Bioanalyzer, concentration was measured with Qubit, and libraries were quantified with the Kapa Library Quantification kit. An Illumina HiSeq 2500 was used to sequence the libraries paired-end at 2 x 150 bp. To increase sequence diversity, about 24-32% phiX was spiked into each library pool. As for the original processing: The quality-filtered reads were processed with the UMI-based MiGEC pipeline, whose error correction step removed more than 80% of the raw TCR sequences. IMGT germline references were used for aligning VDJ genes, and each clonotype was defined as a unique CDR3 amino acid sequence together with its V-J genes. Clonal expansion, Shannon diversity and CDR3 relatedness were evaluated with VDJtools (CalcPairwiseDistances, ClusterSamples), while phylogenetic trees were built in CLCbio workbench. Expanded clones were defined as having at least 8 unique UMIs, based on coefficient-of-variation modelling across technical triplicates. The public reads were reanalyzed by TCRdb: fastp trimming at Q25, MiXCR alignment, in-frame beta chains only. When rows share a CDR3 protein, they turn into one entry using the most common DNA and genes. What appears here as the V and J calls and clone size reflects TCRdb's work, not the paper's. Counted in this sample were under 80,000 distinct CDR3 sequences; around 5.5% of them appeared once. The leading ten clones occupy about 2.8% of the sample.

The specimen was PBMCs. The chain was built from TRBV12-3 or TRBV12-4 and TRBJ2-6; matching of 5 bases hints at TRBD1 as the D gene. The clonotype originates from a woman aged 25 to 45 with multiple sclerosis. The CDR3 loop reads CASENSGAKVLTF. The bases read TGTGCCAGCGAGAACTCTGGGGCCAAAGTCCTGACTTTC.